The 31 T cell receptor beta chains reported below all come from one sample, sequenced in a study of blood T cell repertoires in COVID-19. The assay was immunoSEQ multiplex PCR, and TCRdb's table has in-frame clones only and misses some. The repertoire holds 200,000 to 250,000 clones, with more than 85% as singletons. Source material: peripheral blood. The source is a man in his sixties with acute or convalescent COVID-19.

The V call is TRBV5-1, the J call TRBJ1-4; possible D gene TRBD1, 5 bases. The V end was cut by 4 bases, the J end by 0 bases, with 10 bases between. Germline V gives CDR1 SGHRS, CDR2 YFSETQ. The CDR3 length is 15 residues. CDR3 amino acids: CASSAGHATNEKLFF. Written as DNA, the CDR3 is TGCGCCAGCAGCGCAGGGCACGCAACTAATGAAAAACTGTTTTTT.

By share, this clone ranks as medium-sized. J is TRBJ2-5 and V is TRBV9, with 9 bases fitting TRBD1. Looked up from germline, CDR1 is SGDLS and CDR2 is YYNGEE. Trimming took 4 bases from V and 7 from J; bases not matched to a gene: 11. The CDR3 has 15 residues. The CDR3 DNA follows: TGTGCCAGCAGCTTGGGGACAGGGTGGTTTTGGACCCAGTACTTC. Encoded protein: CASSLGTGWFWTQYF.

The V call is TRBV11-2, the J call TRBJ1-1; the D is unclear. This CDR3 has 15 residues. Trimming stripped 5 bases from V and 3 bases from J, with 16 bases between. The germline V gene encodes CDR1 SGHAT and CDR2 FQNNGV. The CDR3: CASSAPGRWDTEAFF. CDR3 DNA: TGTGCCAGCAGCGCCCCCGGGAGGTGGGACACTGAAGCTTTCTTT.

This clone appeared a few times. J is TRBJ2-7 and V is TRBV18; TRBD1 might be the D (5 bases). Trimming took off 6 bases at V and 2 bases at J, with 17 bases between the two ends. The germline CDR1 and CDR2 sequences are KGHSH and LQKENI. This CDR3 has 15 amino acids. The CDR3, as DNA: TGTGCCAGCTCCCAAGAACAGGTATACCCCTACGAGCAGTACTTC. It encodes CASSQEQVYPYEQYF. The entire variable domain, with the rest obtained from reference TRBV18 and TRBJ2-7, is as follows: NAGVMQNPRHLVRRRGQEARLRCSPMKGHSHVYWYRQLPEEGLKFMVYLQKENIIDESGMPKERFSAEFPKEGPSILRIQQVVRGDSAAYFCASSQEQVYPYEQYFGPGTRLTVT.

The genes are TRBV30 and TRBJ1-6, with D tentatively TRBD1 (6 bases). The CDR3 runs to 14 residues. Germline CDR1 is GTSNPN and CDR2 is SVGIG (reference sequence). V was cut by 0 bases and J by 9 bases, with 12 bases left in between. The CDR3 region has the DNA TGTGCCTGGAGTGTAAAGGGGGATCGTTCACCCCTCCACTTT. Amino acid sequence: CAWSVKGDRSPLHF.

The J gene is TRBJ1-1, the V gene TRBV11-3; a weak D match, TRBD1 (5 bases). The CDR3 runs 16 residues. Germline V lookup: CDR1 SGHNT, CDR2 YENEEA. With 1 base removed from V and 4 bases from J, the gap between germline ends came to 16 bases. The CDR3 spells CASSLGGARGSTEAFF. The CDR3 DNA follows: TGTGCCAGCAGCTTAGGTGGGGCGCGGGGTTCCACTGAAGCTTTCTTT.

The chain links TRBV19 to TRBJ2-2; D might be TRBD2 (5 bases). Trimming took 4 bases from V and 4 from J, leaving 16 bases between them. The CDR3 length is 16 residues. CDR1 is LNHDA, CDR2 SQIVND, per germline (reference sequence). The CDR3 nucleotides are TGTGCCAGTAGTACCTTGAGGGCCATGGGCACCGGGGAGCTGTTTTTT. Protein sequence: CASSTLRAMGTGELFF.

The chain carries TRBV15 and TRBJ2-1, with D possibly TRBD2 on 5 matching bases. V lost 3 bases and J 1 base, leaving 7 bases between the germline ends. The CDR3 runs 14 residues. Looked up from germline, CDR1 is LNHNV and CDR2 is YYDKDF (reference sequence). CDR3 sequence (DNA): TGTGCCACCAGCAGCTCGGGATCCTACAATGAGCAGTTCTTC. Its translation: CATSSSGSYNEQFF.

The chain joins TRBV9 to TRBJ1-1, with 7 positions matching TRBD1. The CDR3 is made up of 12 amino acids. The V gene's germline CDR1 is SGDLS and CDR2 YYNGEE. V gave up 0 bases and J gave up 7 bases; unmatched junction bases: 0. The CDR3 bases are TGTGCCAGCAGCGTAGGGGACAGTGAAGCTTTCTTT. Its protein product is CASSVGDSEAFF. Full variable domain (remainder filled in from reference TRBV9 and TRBJ1-1): DSGVTQTPKHLITATGQRVTLRCSPRSGDLSVYWYQQSLDQGLQFLIQYYNGEERAKGNILERFSAQQFPDLHSELNLSSLELGDSALYFCASSVGDSEAFFGQGTRLTVV.

V and J are TRBV3-1 (or the pseudogene TRBV3-2) and TRBJ1-6; D perhaps matches TRBD1 (5 bases). V lost 0 bases and J 6 bases, leaving 15 bases between the germline ends. The CDR3 length is 17 residues. CDR1 LGHDT and CDR2 YNNKEL come from the germline V gene (reference sequence). The CDR3 loop reads CASSQEGQGPFNSPLHF. CDR3 coding DNA: TGTGCCAGCAGCCAAGAGGGGCAGGGTCCTTTTAATTCACCCCTCCACTTT.

The chain has TRBV9 and TRBJ1-6; the D is unclear. The V gene's germline CDR1 is SGDLS and CDR2 YYNGEE. The CDR3 spans 16 residues. V was shortened by 3 bases and J by 3 bases, with 13 bases between the two germline ends. CDR3 sequence: CASSADLYSYNSPLHF. As DNA, the CDR3 is TGTGCCAGCAGCGCCGACCTTTACAGCTATAATTCACCCCTCCACTTT. Using reference TRBV9 and TRBJ1-6 for the parts outside the CDR3, the full variable domain is DSGVTQTPKHLITATGQRVTLRCSPRSGDLSVYWYQQSLDQGLQFLIQYYNGEERAKGNILERFSAQQFPDLHSELNLSSLELGDSALYFCASSADLYSYNSPLHFGNGTRLTVT.

CDR3 DNA sequence: TGTGCCAGCAGTCCCGGGGTCGGGCTCCCCTTCTTT. It translates to CASSPGVGLPFF. The chain employs TRBV7-8 and TRBJ1-1; no firm D call. The germline V gene encodes CDR1 SGHVS and CDR2 FQNEAQ. Trimming cost V 6 bases and J 14 bases, with 19 bases left between them. This CDR3 has 12 residues.

This clone was counted once. The rearrangement uses TRBV25-1 and TRBJ2-2; 9 positions match TRBD1. The CDR3 runs 15 residues. The V and J ends lost 6 bases and 3 bases, in that order; junction bases with no gene match: 5. Germline loops: CDR1 MGHDK, CDR2 SYGVNS. The CDR3 loop reads CASRNTGGDTGELFF. Written as DNA, the CDR3 is TGTGCCAGCAGGAATACAGGGGGCGACACCGGGGAGCTGTTTTTT.

The chain is built from TRBV12-3 or TRBV12-4 and TRBJ1-6; no clear D gene. CDR3 size: 13 residues. V shed 3 bases and J shed 6 bases, with 6 bases lying between them. CDR3 in amino acids: CASSFGSNSPLHF. The CDR3 DNA reads as TGTGCCAGCAGTTTTGGTAGTAATTCACCCCTCCACTTT.

The chain recombines TRBV7-9 with TRBJ1-1, with D uncertain. Germline V gives CDR1 SEHNR, CDR2 FQNEAQ (reference sequence). This CDR3 contains 17 residues. Trimming shortened V by 4 bases and J by 0 bases, and 18 bases separated the two germline ends. The CDR3 DNA is TGTGCCAGCAGCTCGGCCGGAGGGCGGCTTTTGAACACTGAAGCTTTCTTT. As protein: CASSSAGGRLLNTEAFF.

This clone has just a few counts. The rearrangement joins TRBV7-3 to TRBJ1-6, with 8 bases fitting TRBD1. V lost 3 bases, J lost 7 bases, and 2 bases stayed unmatched. Germline loops: CDR1 SGHTA, CDR2 FQGTGA. The CDR3 length is 14 residues. The CDR3 DNA is TGTGCCAGCAGCTTCTCAGGGGGCAATTCACCCCTCCACTTT. Translated, it gives CASSFSGGNSPLHF.

This clone appeared once. The chain has TRBV13 and TRBJ2-7, with 9 positions matching TRBD1. Germline V gives CDR1 PRHDT, CDR2 FYEKMQ (reference sequence). The junction had 12 bases not matched to a gene; V was cut back by 5 bases and J by 1 base. This CDR3 is built from 17 residues. The chain's CDR3 is CASSQGSGTGFSYEQYF. The CDR3 bases are TGTGCCAGCAGCCAGGGGTCCGGGACAGGGTTTTCCTACGAGCAGTACTTC. The whole variable domain, remainder taken from reference TRBV13 and TRBJ2-7, is AAGVIQSPRHLIKEKRETATLKCYPIPRHDTVYWYQQGPGQDPQFLISFYEKMQSDKGSIPDRFSAQQFSDYHSELNMSSLELGDSALYFCASSQGSGTGFSYEQYFGPGTRLTVT.

The rearrangement joins TRBV18 to TRBJ2-7; D uncertain. CDR1 and CDR2 from the germline V gene are KGHSH and LQKENI. This CDR3 is 13 amino acids long. V was clipped by 2 bases and J by 6 bases, with 11 bases between them. CDR3 residues: CASSPSRVGEQYF. CDR3 nucleotide sequence: TGTGCCAGCTCACCAAGTCGGGTAGGCGAGCAGTACTTC. The full variable domain, with the rest looked up from reference TRBV18 and TRBJ2-7, is NAGVMQNPRHLVRRRGQEARLRCSPMKGHSHVYWYRQLPEEGLKFMVYLQKENIIDESGMPKERFSAEFPKEGPSILRIQQVVRGDSAAYFCASSPSRVGEQYFGPGTRLTVT.

The chain uses TRBV6-5 and TRBJ2-7; 9 bases fit TRBD1. The CDR3 runs 14 residues. With 6 bases clipped from V and 5 bases from J, the junction kept 8 bases outside the gene matches. Germline lookup yields CDR1 MNHEY and CDR2 SVGAGI. CDR3 sequence (DNA): TGTGCCAGCAGCCCCGACAGGGGGATCCACGAGCAGTACTTC. It yields the protein CASSPDRGIHEQYF.

This chain uses TRBV3-1 (or the pseudogene TRBV3-2) with TRBJ1-5, with unresolved D. V was clipped by 1 base and J by 7 bases, with 11 bases between them. The CDR3 runs to 14 residues. Germline CDR1 LGHDT, CDR2 YNNKEL (reference sequence). CDR3 in amino acids: CASSQAVGGQPQHF. The CDR3 DNA reads TGTGCCAGCAGCCAAGCGGTAGGAGGGCAGCCCCAGCATTTT.

The rearrangement joins TRBV21-1 to TRBJ2-7; TRBD2, the table's D call, lacks a check against the DNA. TRBV21-1 is a pseudogene segment. The CDR3 has 14 amino acids. Here the CDR3 reads CASSPQERAGEQYF. Here the CDR3 DNA reads TGTGCCAGCAGCCCCCAAGAGCGGGCCGGCGAGCAGTACTTC.

This clone was seen once. The chain is built from TRBV7-2 and TRBJ1-5, with unresolved D. The length of the CDR3 is 15 residues. The germline V and J ends were trimmed by 7 bases and 2 bases, with 15 bases remaining between them. Germline CDR1 reads SGHTA; CDR2 reads FQGNSA. The CDR3 spells CASTLDRTGNQPQHF. The CDR3 region has the DNA TGTGCCAGCACCCTCGATAGGACTGGCAATCAGCCCCAGCATTTT.

CDR3 sequence reads: CASSLADRGQPQHF. As DNA, the CDR3 is TGTGCCAGCAGCTTAGCTGACAGGGGCCAGCCCCAGCATTTT. The V gene is TRBV7-2, the J gene TRBJ1-5; 8 bases match TRBD1. The CDR3 has 14 amino acids. CDR1 and CDR2 from the germline V gene are SGHTA and FQGNSA. The V segment lost 0 bases and the J segment 7 bases; nucleotides outside the gene matches: 2.

The chain uses TRBV7-2 and TRBJ1-6; D not certain. V lost 1 base, J lost 0 bases, and 10 bases lay in between. Germline lookup yields CDR1 SGHTA and CDR2 FQGNSA. The CDR3 consists of 17 residues. The CDR3 sequence: CASSLGLGSSYNSPLHF. The CDR3 DNA reads TGTGCCAGCAGCTTAGGGTTGGGGAGCTCCTATAATTCACCCCTCCACTTT.

This clone was seen just once. The CDR3 reads CASSLAGRGGLSNEQFF. CDR3 bases: TGTGCCAGCAGCTTAGCTGGGCGGGGGGGCCTAAGCAATGAGCAGTTCTTC. This chain links TRBV7-6 with TRBJ2-1, with TRBD2 identical over 9 bases. Germline-derived CDR1 and CDR2 are SGHVS and FNYEAQ. The CDR3 runs to 17 residues. The ends lost 0 bases at V and 6 bases at J; junction bases unmatched: 9.

The V and J genes are TRBV6-6 and TRBJ2-3; 8 bases agree with TRBD1. Germline CDR1 is MNHNY and CDR2 is SVGAGI (reference sequence). The CDR3 has 16 residues. The V gene end was trimmed by 2 bases and the J gene end by 3 bases; junction bases not matched to a gene: 7. CDR3 amino acids: CASSYPSGGRTDTQYF. In nucleotides, the CDR3 is TGTGCCAGCAGTTACCCATCAGGGGGCCGGACAGATACGCAGTATTTT.

V usage is TRBV19 and J usage is TRBJ1-5, with D tentatively TRBD1 (6 bases). V was shortened by 6 bases and J by 4 bases, with 16 bases between the two germline ends. The CDR3 covers 15 residues. Germline CDR1 LNHDA, CDR2 SQIVND (reference sequence). CDR3 sequence (DNA): TGTGCCAGTAGCAGGCGGACAGCTCCTAATCAGCCCCAGCATTTT. Translation: CASSRRTAPNQPQHF.

The chain employs TRBV6-5 and TRBJ1-2, with D tentatively TRBD1 (6 bases). This CDR3 comprises 14 residues. Deletions cut 6 bases from V and 2 bases from J, with 13 bases between. In germline, CDR1 is MNHEY, CDR2 SVGAGI. The CDR3 spells CASRVSGGNYGYTF. The CDR3 region has the DNA TGTGCCAGCAGGGTTAGTGGGGGCAACTATGGCTACACCTTC.

The rearrangement joins TRBV9 to TRBJ1-2; D is possibly TRBD1 (6 bases). Trimming removed 1 base at V and 8 bases at J, with 15 bases between. There are 14 residues in the CDR3. Germline-derived CDR1 and CDR2 are SGDLS and YYNGEE. The CDR3 protein is CASSVSSGESGYTF. The CDR3 DNA sequence: TGTGCCAGCAGCGTAAGCTCAGGGGAGTCGGGCTACACCTTC.

The chain couples TRBV24-1 to TRBJ1-2; 7 positions agree with TRBD1. The germline CDR1 and CDR2 sequences are KGHDR and SFDVKD. V gave up 3 bases and J gave up 9 bases; unmatched junction bases: 6. The CDR3 extends over 13 amino acids. The CDR3 protein is CATSDIDRESYTF. DNA for the CDR3: TGTGCCACCAGTGATATCGACAGGGAGAGCTACACCTTC.

The chain has TRBV11-2 and TRBJ1-1; TRBD1 matches at 8 bases. The CDR3 spans 15 residues. The ends lost 4 bases at V and 0 bases at J; junction bases unmatched: 4. In germline, CDR1 is SGHAT, CDR2 FQNNGV. CDR3 in amino acids: CASSSQGGMNTEAFF. In DNA form, the CDR3 reads TGTGCCAGCAGCTCACAGGGGGGAATGAACACTGAAGCTTTCTTT. The full variable domain, in which reference TRBV11-2 and TRBJ1-1 provide the parts outside the CDR3, is EAGVAQSPRYKIIEKRQSVAFWCNPISGHATLYWYQQILGQGPKLLIQFQNNGVVDDSQLPKDRFSAERLKGVDSTLKIQPAKLEDSAVYLCASSSQGGMNTEAFFGQGTRLTVV.